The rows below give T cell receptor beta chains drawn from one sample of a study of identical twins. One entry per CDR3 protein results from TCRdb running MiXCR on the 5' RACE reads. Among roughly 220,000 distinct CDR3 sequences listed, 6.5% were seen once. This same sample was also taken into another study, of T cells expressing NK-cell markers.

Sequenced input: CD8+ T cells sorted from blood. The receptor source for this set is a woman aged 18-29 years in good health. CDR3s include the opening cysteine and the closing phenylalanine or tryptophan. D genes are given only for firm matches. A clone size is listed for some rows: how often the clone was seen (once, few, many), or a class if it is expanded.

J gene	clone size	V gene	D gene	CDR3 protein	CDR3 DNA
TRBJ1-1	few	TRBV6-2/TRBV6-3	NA	CASSYSFLGDTEAFF	TGTGCCAGCAGTTACTCTTTTCTAGGGGACACTGAAGCTTTCTTT
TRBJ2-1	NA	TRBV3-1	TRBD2	CASSLEGSGSNEQFF	TGTGCCAGCAGCCTTGAGGGCAGCGGGAGCAATGAGCAGTTCTTC
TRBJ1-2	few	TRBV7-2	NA	CASSLARNYGYTF	TGTGCCAGCAGCTTAGCCAGAAACTATGGCTACACCTTC
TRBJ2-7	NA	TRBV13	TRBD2	CASSTRLAGLYEQYF	TGTGCCAGCAGCACGCGACTAGCGGGACTTTACGAGCAGTACTTC
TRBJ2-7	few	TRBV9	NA	CASSVGGSDEQYF	TGTGCCAGCAGCGTAGGGGGATCCGACGAGCAGTACTTC
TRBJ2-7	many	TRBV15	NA	CATSRDQGGSYEQYF	TGTGCCACCAGCAGAGATCAGGGCGGCTCCTACGAGCAGTACTTC
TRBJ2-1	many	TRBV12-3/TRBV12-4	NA	CASSQAALEQFF	TGTGCCAGCAGTCAAGCCGCCCTAGAGCAGTTCTTC
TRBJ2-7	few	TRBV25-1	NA	CASSETGFNEQYF	TGTGCCAGCAGTGAAACAGGGTTCAACGAGCAGTACTTC
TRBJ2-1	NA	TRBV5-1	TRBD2	CASSPESPTSPNEQFF	TGCGCCAGCAGCCCAGAGAGCCCGACTAGCCCGAATGAGCAGTTCTTC
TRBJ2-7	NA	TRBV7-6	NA	CASSPGAGRSYELYF	TGTGCCAGCAGCCCAGGGGCAGGGCGCTCCTACGAGCTGTACTTC
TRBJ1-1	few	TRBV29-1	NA	CSATEAFF	TGCAGCGCCACTGAAGCTTTCTTT
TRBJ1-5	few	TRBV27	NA	CASSYDSQRWPQHF	TGTGCCAGCAGTTACGACAGTCAAAGGTGGCCCCAGCATTTT
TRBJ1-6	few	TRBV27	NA	CASRGPMNSPLHF	TGTGCCAGCAGGGGTCCAATGAATTCACCCCTCCACTTT
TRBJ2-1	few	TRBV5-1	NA	CASSSGKRYNEQFF	TGCGCCAGCAGCTCCGGGAAGAGATACAATGAGCAGTTCTTC
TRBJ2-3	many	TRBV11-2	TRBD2	CASSPIAGGPMDTQYF	TGTGCCAGCAGCCCTATAGCGGGAGGGCCCATGGATACGCAGTATTTT
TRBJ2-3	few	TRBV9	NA	CASSDSFTDTQYF	TGTGCCAGCAGCGACAGTTTCACAGATACGCAGTATTTT
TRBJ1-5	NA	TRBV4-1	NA	CASSQIVDAGQPQHF	TGCGCCAGCAGCCAGATAGTCGACGCAGGTCAGCCCCAGCATTTT
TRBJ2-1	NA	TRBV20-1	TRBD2	CSASRRGVPYNEQFF	TGCAGTGCGAGTCGGCGGGGGGTCCCCTACAATGAGCAGTTCTTC
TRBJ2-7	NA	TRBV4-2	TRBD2	CASSQDPLAGNTYEQYF	TGTGCCAGCAGCCAAGATCCTCTAGCGGGGAACACCTACGAGCAGTACTTC
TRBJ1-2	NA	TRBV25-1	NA	CASSDGSFYGYTF	TGTGCCAGCAGTGACGGTTCGTTCTATGGCTACACCTTC